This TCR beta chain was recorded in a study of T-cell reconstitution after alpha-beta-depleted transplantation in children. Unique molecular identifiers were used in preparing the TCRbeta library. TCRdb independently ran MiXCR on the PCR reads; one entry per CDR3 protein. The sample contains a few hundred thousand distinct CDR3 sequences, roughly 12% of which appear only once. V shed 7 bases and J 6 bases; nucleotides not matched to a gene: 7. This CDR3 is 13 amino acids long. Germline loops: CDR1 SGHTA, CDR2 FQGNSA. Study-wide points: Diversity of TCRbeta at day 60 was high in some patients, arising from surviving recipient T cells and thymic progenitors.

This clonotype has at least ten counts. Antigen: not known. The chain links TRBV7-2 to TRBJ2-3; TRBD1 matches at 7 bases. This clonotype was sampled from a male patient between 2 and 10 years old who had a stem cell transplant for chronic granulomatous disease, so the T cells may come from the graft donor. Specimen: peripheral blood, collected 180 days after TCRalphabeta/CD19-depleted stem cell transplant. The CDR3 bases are TGTGCCAGCACCGGACAGGTGGGCGATACGCAGTATTTT. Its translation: CASTGQVGDTQYF.